Presented here are 2 T cell receptor beta chains from one specimen sequenced in a study of CD8 T cells in ankylosing spondylitis. TCRdb itself ran the 5' RACE reads through MiXCR, one entry per CDR3 protein. The sample holds 150,000 to 200,000 distinct CDR3 sequences, 8.5% to 10% seen once. Specimen: blood, either unsorted or a sorted T cell fraction (not recorded which). The receptors come from a female donor with ankylosing spondylitis or in good health (not recorded which).

This clonotype occurred a few times. CDR3 region: CASSSDSDGYEQYF. For the CDR3, the DNA is TGTGCCAGCAGCTCTGATTCGGACGGCTACGAGCAGTACTTC. V and J are TRBV7-2 and TRBJ2-7; no clear D gene. V shed 4 bases and J shed 3 bases, with 13 bases lying between them. From germline, CDR1 is SGHTA and CDR2 FQGNSA. CDR3 size: 14 residues. The whole variable domain, filled in from reference TRBV7-2 and TRBJ2-7, reads GAGVSQSPSNKVTEKGKDVELRCDPISGHTALYWYRQSLGQGLEFLIYFQGNSAPDKSGLPSDRFSAERTGGSVSTLTIQRTQQEDSAVYLCASSSDSDGYEQYFGPGTRLTVT.

V gene TRBV20-1 combines with J gene TRBJ2-3, with a weak D call TRBD1 (7 bases). The V and J ends lost 3 bases and 2 bases respectively, with 9 bases between them. Germline lookup yields CDR1 DFQATT and CDR2 SNEGSKA (reference sequence). The CDR3 spans 13 residues. The DNA for the CDR3 is TGCAGTGCTAGCAGGGGGGACACAGATACGCAGTATTTT. Translation: CSASRGDTDTQYF.